The present T cell receptor beta chain was sequenced within a study of blood T cell repertoires in COVID-19. This clone has more than one count but fewer than ten. V was clipped by 1 base and J by 17 bases, with 24 bases between them. In germline, CDR1 is SGHDT, CDR2 YYEEEE. This CDR3 has 15 residues. The protocol was immunoSEQ multiplex PCR, while the TCRdb copy is restricted to in-frame clones and leaves out a portion. Of 200,000 or so clones in the sample, roughly 88% were seen once. The rearrangement uses TRBV5-6 and TRBJ1-4, with D possibly TRBD1 on 5 matching bases. The sample consisted of PBMCs or T cells enriched from blood (not recorded which). This receptor was obtained from a woman aged 40 to 50 with acute COVID-19. CDR3 DNA: TGTGCCAGCAGCTTGAAGGGGCTCCAGGGATATCAGCCCTTTTTT. Protein: CASSLKGLQGYQPFF.